This T cell receptor (beta chain) derives from a study of post-analysis software for immune sequencing data. Study summary: Several disease courses (relapsing-remitting, secondary progressive and progressive-relapsing) of multiple sclerosis were included. The study's findings and limits: The authors found that F measure strongly co-clustered same-batch samples. When patients were compared with controls, a handful of TRBV segments were more frequent, TRBV5-6, TRBV5-1 and TRBV20-1 among them.

Regarding this clonotype: The antigen remains undetermined.

Germline-derived CDR1 and CDR2 are SGHTA and FQGNSA. The CDR3 has 16 amino acids. J lost 4 bases, V lost 1 base, and 5 bases had no gene match. Unique molecular identifiers were carried by the TCR beta cDNA libraries. The T cell input of roughly 0.9 to 11 million gave approximately 500,000 cDNA molecules. TCRdb re-analysed the PCR reads in MiXCR, keeping a single row per CDR3 protein. The table has 380,000 or so distinct CDR3 sequences, around 37% seen once; the top ten hold around an eighth. The chain has TRBV7-2 and TRBJ2-5; 11 bases match TRBD2. Specimen: blood. This sequence was found in a girl aged 10 to 17 with multiple sclerosis. CDR3 nucleotides: TGTGCCAGCAGCTTAGGACTAGCGGGGCACGGAGAGACCCAGTACTTC. This codes for CASSLGLAGHGETQYF.